Listed below are T cell receptor beta chains from one sample, sequenced in a study of blood T cell repertoires in COVID-19. The method was immunoSEQ multiplex PCR; TCRdb's version includes in-frame clones alone and lacks a portion of them. The data show about 260,000 clones, approximately 88% seen once. The specimen was peripheral blood. The receptors derive from a human donor in a cohort sampled during active COVID-19. Each CDR3 is given with its conserved first and last residue. D genes are given only for firm matches. Some rows have no size entry. The others give once, few or many, or a class for an expanded clone.

CDR3nt: TGTGCCTGGAACGCCGGGACAGTAAGCAATCAGCCCCAGCATTTT
CDR3aa: CAWNAGTVSNQPQHF
abundance: .
j_gene: TRBJ1-5
d_gene: TRBD1
v_gene: TRBV30

CDR3nt: TGTGCCGGGATAAGAGCAGGGGGCCTCTCTGGGGCCAACGTCCTGACTTTC
CDR3aa: CAGIRAGGLSGANVLTF
abundance: .
j_gene: TRBJ2-6
d_gene: TRBD1
v_gene: TRBV5-6

CDR3nt: TGCGCCAGCAGCCAAGATCTCAGGCCGAACACTGAAGCTTTCTTT
CDR3aa: CASSQDLRPNTEAFF
abundance: .
j_gene: TRBJ1-1
d_gene: .
v_gene: TRBV4-3

CDR3nt: TGTGCCAGCAGTGATGCGGGTGAAAAACTGTTTTTT
CDR3aa: CASSDAGEKLFF
abundance: .
j_gene: TRBJ1-4
d_gene: .
v_gene: TRBV25-1

CDR3nt: TGTGCCAGCAGCGTAGTGGCGGATGGCTACACCTTC
CDR3aa: CASSVVADGYTF
abundance: few
j_gene: TRBJ1-2
d_gene: .
v_gene: TRBV9

CDR3nt: TGTGCCAGCAGTTACTCAGGGGGCCACACTGAAGCTTTCTTT
CDR3aa: CASSYSGGHTEAFF
abundance: .
j_gene: TRBJ1-1
d_gene: TRBD1
v_gene: TRBV6-2/TRBV6-3

CDR3nt: TGTGCCAGCCGTCCGAGGGGGGGCATTCAGTACTTC
CDR3aa: CASRPRGGIQYF
abundance: .
j_gene: TRBJ2-4
d_gene: .
v_gene: TRBV5-8

CDR3nt: TGTGCCAGCAAACCGGGACTAGCGGCTTACGAGCAGTACTTC
CDR3aa: CASKPGLAAYEQYF
abundance: few
j_gene: TRBJ2-7
d_gene: TRBD2
v_gene: TRBV6-6

CDR3nt: TGTGCCAGCAGCTTGTCATCTGGGACTAGTTTCCACGAGCAGTACTTC
CDR3aa: CASSLSSGTSFHEQYF
abundance: .
j_gene: TRBJ2-7
d_gene: TRBD2
v_gene: TRBV5-4

CDR3nt: TGTGCCAGCAGCGGGTGGTCGAACACTGAAGCTTTCTTT
CDR3aa: CASSGWSNTEAFF
abundance: .
j_gene: TRBJ1-1
d_gene: .
v_gene: TRBV12-3/TRBV12-4

CDR3nt: TGCGCCAGCAGCCTCTTGCGGGCCGATACGCAGTATTTT
CDR3aa: CASSLLRADTQYF
abundance: .
j_gene: TRBJ2-3
d_gene: .
v_gene: TRBV4-1

CDR3nt: TGTGCCAGCAGCTCCGAATGGGGCGGGGGTTCCTACAATGAGCAGTTCTTC
CDR3aa: CASSSEWGGGSYNEQFF
abundance: .
j_gene: TRBJ2-1
d_gene: TRBD2
v_gene: TRBV9

CDR3nt: TGTGCCAGCAGCTCTTCGGACAGGCTGTACGAGCAGTACTTC
CDR3aa: CASSSSDRLYEQYF
abundance: .
j_gene: TRBJ2-7
d_gene: TRBD1
v_gene: TRBV7-9

CDR3nt: TGTGCCAGCAGCCCGACAGGGGACCATGGCTACACCTTC
CDR3aa: CASSPTGDHGYTF
abundance: .
j_gene: TRBJ1-2
d_gene: TRBD1
v_gene: TRBV7-9

CDR3nt: TGTGCCAGCAGTGAATGGGGCGACCGCGTCAACACCATATATTTT
CDR3aa: CASSEWGDRVNTIYF
abundance: .
j_gene: TRBJ1-3
d_gene: .
v_gene: TRBV25-1

CDR3nt: TGTGCCAGCGGGAGGGACCCCCGTATGGACGAGCAGTACTTC
CDR3aa: CASGRDPRMDEQYF
abundance: .
j_gene: TRBJ2-7
d_gene: TRBD2
v_gene: TRBV6-5

CDR3nt: TGTGCCGTACCAGACACCCCAGATACGCAGTATTTT
CDR3aa: CAVPDTPDTQYF
abundance: .
j_gene: TRBJ2-3
d_gene: .
v_gene: TRBV6-5

CDR3nt: TGCGCCAGCAGCCAAATAGGTGGCGGGAGCCCAGCAGATACGCAGTATTTT
CDR3aa: CASSQIGGGSPADTQYF
abundance: .
j_gene: TRBJ2-3
d_gene: TRBD2
v_gene: TRBV4-3

CDR3nt: TGCGCCAGCAGTGTGCGGGGCCTCTTCTCTGGGGCCAACGTCCTGACTTTC
CDR3aa: CASSVRGLFSGANVLTF
abundance: many
j_gene: TRBJ2-6
d_gene: .
v_gene: TRBV10-1

CDR3nt: TGTGCCAGCACCCGGACAGGCTTGAGCTCTGGAAACACCATATATTTT
CDR3aa: CASTRTGLSSGNTIYF
abundance: .
j_gene: TRBJ1-3
d_gene: TRBD1
v_gene: TRBV6-6

CDR3nt: TGCGCCAGCAGCCAAGGTCTCCCCGGGGAGCTGTTTTTT
CDR3aa: CASSQGLPGELFF
abundance: once
j_gene: TRBJ2-2
d_gene: .
v_gene: TRBV4-3

CDR3nt: TGTGCCAGCAGTGATATGGGAGCTGGCAATCAGCCCCAGCATTTT
CDR3aa: CASSDMGAGNQPQHF
abundance: .
j_gene: TRBJ1-5
d_gene: .
v_gene: TRBV2

CDR3nt: TGCGCCAGCAGAGGGACTGCCTCCTACGAGCAGTACTTC
CDR3aa: CASRGTASYEQYF
abundance: .
j_gene: TRBJ2-7
d_gene: .
v_gene: TRBV4-1

CDR3nt: TGTGCCAGCAGCCAAGAGTGGTCAGAAGAGACCCAGTACTTC
CDR3aa: CASSQEWSEETQYF
abundance: .
j_gene: TRBJ2-5
d_gene: .
v_gene: TRBV4-2

CDR3nt: TGCGCCAGCAGCCAAGGAGGGCTAGCGGGGGCCCTCGCGCAATTAGCCAAAAACATTCAGTACTTC
CDR3aa: CASSQGGLAGALAQLAKNIQYF
abundance: .
j_gene: TRBJ2-4
d_gene: TRBD2
v_gene: TRBV4-1

CDR3nt: TGTGCCACCAGTGGAGCAGGGGCCTTCGCTAACTATGGCTACACCTTC
CDR3aa: CATSGAGAFANYGYTF
abundance: .
j_gene: TRBJ1-2
d_gene: .
v_gene: TRBV24-1

CDR3nt: TGTGCCAGTAGTAGCGACAGGTTGGAGACCCAGTACTTC
CDR3aa: CASSSDRLETQYF
abundance: .
j_gene: TRBJ2-5
d_gene: .
v_gene: TRBV19

CDR3nt: TGTGCCAGCAGCGGAACTAAAAGGGGGAACACTGAAGCTTTCTTT
CDR3aa: CASSGTKRGNTEAFF
abundance: .
j_gene: TRBJ1-1
d_gene: .
v_gene: TRBV9

CDR3nt: TGTGCCAGCAGTTACTCGAGGTTAGGGGAAGGCGAGCAGTACTTC
CDR3aa: CASSYSRLGEGEQYF
abundance: once
j_gene: TRBJ2-7
d_gene: .
v_gene: TRBV6-5

CDR3nt: TGTGCCAGCAGCCAAGGGATATTCGTTAGGGGCGGTCGGACTGAAGCTTTCTTT
CDR3aa: CASSQGIFVRGGRTEAFF
abundance: .
j_gene: TRBJ1-1
d_gene: .
v_gene: TRBV14

CDR3nt: TGTGCCAGCAGCCCGGGACTAGACTACGAGCAGTACTTC
CDR3aa: CASSPGLDYEQYF
abundance: .
j_gene: TRBJ2-7
d_gene: TRBD2
v_gene: TRBV11-2

CDR3nt: TGTGCCAGCAGTTTAATAGACAGGCATGAAAAACTGTTTTTT
CDR3aa: CASSLIDRHEKLFF
abundance: .
j_gene: TRBJ1-4
d_gene: .
v_gene: TRBV27

CDR3nt: TGCGCCAGCAGCCCCCGGGAGGGGGCCACTGAAGCTTTCTTT
CDR3aa: CASSPREGATEAFF
abundance: .
j_gene: TRBJ1-1
d_gene: TRBD1
v_gene: TRBV5-1

CDR3nt: TGTGCCTGGAGTGTCAAGACAGGGAAAGCCTACGAGCAGTACTTC
CDR3aa: CAWSVKTGKAYEQYF
abundance: .
j_gene: TRBJ2-7
d_gene: TRBD1
v_gene: TRBV30

CDR3nt: TGTGCCAGCAGTGAAGGGGACGGGAGAGAATCCTACGAGCAGTACTTC
CDR3aa: CASSEGDGRESYEQYF
abundance: .
j_gene: TRBJ2-7
d_gene: .
v_gene: TRBV25-1

CDR3nt: TGTGCCTGGAGTGTAAGCCGAAATTCACCCCTCCACTTT
CDR3aa: CAWSVSRNSPLHF
abundance: .
j_gene: TRBJ1-6
d_gene: .
v_gene: TRBV30

CDR3nt: TGTGCCAGCAGCCCCTGGGGTGGTGCGGGAGAGTTTAACGAGCAGTACTTC
CDR3aa: CASSPWGGAGEFNEQYF
abundance: .
j_gene: TRBJ2-7
d_gene: TRBD2
v_gene: TRBV3-1/TRBV3-2

CDR3nt: TGTGCCAGTACCCAAGACAGGGACCTGAATAACTATGGCTACACCTTC
CDR3aa: CASTQDRDLNNYGYTF
abundance: .
j_gene: TRBJ1-2
d_gene: TRBD1
v_gene: TRBV19